This T cell receptor (beta chain) originates from a study of blood T cell repertoires in COVID-19. Trimming removed 5 bases at V and 3 bases at J, with 22 bases between. The CDR3 is made up of 17 amino acids. Germline assignment: CDR1 SGHRS and CDR2 YFSETQ. Source study methods: Cell counts per sample came from amplifying reference gene primers. Sequencing was performed with immunoSEQ multiplex PCR; in TCRdb, only in-frame clones are kept and a portion is missing. V and J calls and clone size are those listed in that table; D and trimming were worked out from the DNA. The data show about 120,000 clones, 85% to 90% seen once.

The TCR sequence derives from a man between 65 and 85 years old with active or convalescent COVID-19. Material: peripheral blood. The rearrangement uses TRBV5-1 and TRBJ2-3; D is perhaps TRBD1 (6 bases). This CDR3 reads CASSYDSAGRGTDTQYF. For the CDR3, the DNA is TGCGCCAGCAGTTATGATTCGGCGGGCAGGGGTACAGATACGCAGTATTTT.